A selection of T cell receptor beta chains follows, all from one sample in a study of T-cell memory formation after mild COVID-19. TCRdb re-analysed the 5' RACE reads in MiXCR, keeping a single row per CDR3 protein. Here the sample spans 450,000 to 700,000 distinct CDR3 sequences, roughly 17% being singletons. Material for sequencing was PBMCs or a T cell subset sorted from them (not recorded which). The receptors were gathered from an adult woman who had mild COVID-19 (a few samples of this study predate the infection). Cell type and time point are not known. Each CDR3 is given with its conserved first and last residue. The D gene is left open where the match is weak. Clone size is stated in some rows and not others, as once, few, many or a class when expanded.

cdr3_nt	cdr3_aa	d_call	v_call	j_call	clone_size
TGCGCCAGCAGCCCTAGGACTAGTCAGGATAGGAATGAGCAGTTCTTC	CASSPRTSQDRNEQFF	TRBD2	TRBV5-1	TRBJ2-1	many
TGCAGTGCTAGTAAGGGACTAGCGGGGGTCTATGGGGCCAACGTCCTGACTTTC	CSASKGLAGVYGANVLTF	TRBD2	TRBV20-1	TRBJ2-6	.
TGTGCCAGCAGTGACTCTGGCGGTTATAGCAATCAGCCCAAGCATTTT	CASSDSGGYSNQPKHF	.	TRBV25-1	TRBJ1-5	.
TGCGCCAGCAGCGAATACTCGGGGGACGAGCAGTACTTC	CASSEYSGDEQYF	.	TRBV5-1	TRBJ2-7	few
TGCGCCAGCAGCCAAGAGGTTCTCCGGGGGGGCACAGATACGCAGTATTTT	CASSQEVLRGGTDTQYF	TRBD2	TRBV4-3	TRBJ2-3	.
TGTGCCAGCAGCGCGAGGGAGGGACTTCTCCCTGGAAACACCATATATTTT	CASSAREGLLPGNTIYF	.	TRBV9	TRBJ1-3	.
TGTGCCATCAATCAGGGTCGTGATGGCTACACCTTC	CAINQGRDGYTF	.	TRBV10-3	TRBJ1-2	many
TGTGCCAGCAGCCAAGATAACTTAGCCAAAAACATTCAGTACTTC	CASSQDNLAKNIQYF	.	TRBV3-1	TRBJ2-4	few
TGTGCCACCAGCCCACGACAGGGGAACACTGAAGCTTTCTTT	CATSPRQGNTEAFF	TRBD1	TRBV15	TRBJ1-1	.
TGTGCCAGCAGAGGGACAGGGGGCTTGTACACTGAAGCTTTCTTT	CASRGTGGLYTEAFF	TRBD1	TRBV6-1	TRBJ1-1	.
TGTGCCACCAGTAGCGGGAGGGCCACAGATACGCAGTATTTT	CATSSGRATDTQYF	TRBD2	TRBV24-1	TRBJ2-3	.
TGTGCCAAACAGGGGAGAAAGGATACGCAGTATTTT	CAKQGRKDTQYF	TRBD1	TRBV24-1	TRBJ2-3	.